This TCR beta chain was recovered during a study of T-cell reconstitution after alpha-beta-depleted transplantation in children. Unique molecular identifiers were incorporated when the TCRbeta library was constructed. MiXCR, applied by TCRdb to the PCR reads, yields one record per CDR3 protein. The sample consists of 150,000 to 200,000 distinct CDR3 sequences, around 7% of them appearing once. In germline, CDR1 is SGHTA, CDR2 FQGNSA. CDR3 length: 15 residues. V lost 0 bases, J lost 2 bases, and 11 bases lay in between. The V call is TRBV7-2, the J call TRBJ2-7, with D unclear. The receptor was isolated from a human donor who donated a stem cell graft to a child with Wiskott-Aldrich syndrome. This specimen was PBMCs from the stem cell graft donor, taken from the stem cell graft. Here the CDR3 reads CASSLAPGKPYEQYF. The CDR3 nucleotides read TGTGCCAGCAGCTTAGCACCTGGCAAGCCCTACGAGCAGTACTTC. Using reference TRBV7-2 and TRBJ2-7 for the parts outside the CDR3, the full variable domain is GAGVSQSPSNKVTEKGKDVELRCDPISGHTALYWYRQSLGQGLEFLIYFQGNSAPDKSGLPSDRFSAERTGGSVSTLTIQRTQQEDSAVYLCASSLAPGKPYEQYFGPGTRLTVT.